Detailed here is one T cell receptor beta chain. The source of the sample is a study of blood T cell repertoires in COVID-19. On the study more broadly: Sites across the United States, Italy and Spain contributed samples from acute and convalescent COVID-19. T cells, B-cell-depleted T cells, or PBMCs supplied cDNA or gDNA.

Enrollment of patients from Seattle took place during active infection, with longitudinal follow-up. The CDR3 has 16 residues. The germline V gene has CDR1 MRHNA and CDR2 SNTAGT. V dropped 0 bases and J dropped 0; count of bases not matched to a gene: 2. How the authors handled the data: The authors estimated nucleated cell counts from reference gene primer amplification. The table came from immunoSEQ multiplex PCR; TCRdb's copy has only in-frame clones and leaves some out. V and J calls and clone size come straight from that table; D and trimming were deduced from the DNA. The sample includes some 200,000 clones, 70% to 90% of them seen just once.

Specimen: peripheral blood. The rearrangement joins TRBV6-4 to TRBJ2-3, with 8 bases that match TRBD2. This TCR derives from a man between 50 and 59 years old with COVID-19, enrolled during active disease. The CDR3 DNA is TGTGCCAGCAGTGACTCCAGCGGGGGTAGCACAGATACGCAGTATTTT. Amino acid sequence: CASSDSSGGSTDTQYF.